One sample yielded the 3 T cell receptor beta chains listed below, sequenced in a study of technical replicates of blood from four donors. TCRdb's table, derived via immunoSEQ multiplex PCR, lists solely in-frame clones and lacks some. The sample yields about 70,000 clones, approximately 91% seen once. Source material: PBMCs. These receptor sequences come from a human donor in good health. Some clones in this sample may be carry-over from other donors' samples.

The J gene is TRBJ2-3, the V gene TRBV9; 12 positions match TRBD2. V shed 4 bases, J shed 6 bases, and the junction held 6 bases outside the gene matches. CDR3 length equals 15 residues. CDR1 and CDR2 from the germline V gene are SGDLS and YYNGEE. The CDR3 region has the DNA TGTGCCAGCAGCCCCGGCGGGACTAGCGGGGATACGCAGTATTTT. As protein: CASSPGGTSGDTQYF.

The chain links TRBV7-8 to TRBJ2-6; D remains unclear. This CDR3 is built from 13 residues. The germline gives CDR1 SGHVS, CDR2 FQNEAQ. V was trimmed by 6 bases and J by 5 bases, leaving 8 bases between them. CDR3 amino acids: CASRPNRANVLTF. CDR3 sequence (DNA): TGTGCCAGCAGACCGAACAGGGCCAACGTCCTGACTTTC.

The chain carries TRBV9 and TRBJ1-3; D remains unclear. The CDR3 sequence is 18 residues long. Trimming removed 1 base from V and 0 bases from J, with 17 bases in between. The germline V gene has CDR1 SGDLS and CDR2 YYNGEE. In DNA, the CDR3 is TGTGCCAGCAGCGTAAACCCGAGGACGGGGAGCTCTGGAAACACCATATATTTT. It is translated as CASSVNPRTGSSGNTIYF.